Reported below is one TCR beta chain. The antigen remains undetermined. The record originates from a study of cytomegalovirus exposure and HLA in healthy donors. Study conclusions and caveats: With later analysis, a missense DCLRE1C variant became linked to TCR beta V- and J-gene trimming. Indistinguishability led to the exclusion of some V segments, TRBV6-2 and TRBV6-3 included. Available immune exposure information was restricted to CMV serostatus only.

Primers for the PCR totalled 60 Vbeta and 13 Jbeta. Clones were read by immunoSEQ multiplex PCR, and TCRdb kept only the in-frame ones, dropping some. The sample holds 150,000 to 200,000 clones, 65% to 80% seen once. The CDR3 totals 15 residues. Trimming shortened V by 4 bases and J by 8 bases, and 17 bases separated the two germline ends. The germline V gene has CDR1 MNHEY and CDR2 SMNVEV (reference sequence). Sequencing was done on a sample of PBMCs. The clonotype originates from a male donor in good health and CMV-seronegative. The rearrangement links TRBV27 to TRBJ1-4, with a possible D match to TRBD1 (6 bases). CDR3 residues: CASSSLYRDTEKLFF. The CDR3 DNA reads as TGTGCCAGCAGTTCCCTATACCGGGACACCGAAAAACTGTTTTTT.